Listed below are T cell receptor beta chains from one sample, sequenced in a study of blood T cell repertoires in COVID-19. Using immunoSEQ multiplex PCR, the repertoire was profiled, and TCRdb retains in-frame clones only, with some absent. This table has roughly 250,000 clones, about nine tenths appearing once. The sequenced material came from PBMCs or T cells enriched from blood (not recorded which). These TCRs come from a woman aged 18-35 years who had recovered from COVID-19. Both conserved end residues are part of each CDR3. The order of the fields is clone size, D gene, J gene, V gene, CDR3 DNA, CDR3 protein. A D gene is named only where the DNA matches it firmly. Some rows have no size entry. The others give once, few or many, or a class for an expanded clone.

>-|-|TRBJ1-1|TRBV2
TGTGCCAGCATGAGGGGGAGGAACACTGAAGCTTTCTTT
CASMRGRNTEAFF
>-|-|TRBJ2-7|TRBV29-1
TGCAGCGTTGAGGAGGCCCCCTACGAGCAGTACTTC
CSVEEAPYEQYF
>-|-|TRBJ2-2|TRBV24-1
TGTGCCACCGGGGTAGCGACCGGGGAGCTGTTTTTT
CATGVATGELFF
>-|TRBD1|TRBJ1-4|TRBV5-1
TGCGCCAGCAGCGAAGGGGGGACAGGAGGGAATGAAAAACTGTTTTTT
CASSEGGTGGNEKLFF
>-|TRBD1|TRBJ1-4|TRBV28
TGTGCCAGCCGAACAACAGGGGTTAATGAAAAACTGTTTTTT
CASRTTGVNEKLFF
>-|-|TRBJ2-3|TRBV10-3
TGTGCCATCGGAACCCTCACGAGGGGCGGGGGCACAGATACGCAGTATTTT
CAIGTLTRGGGTDTQYF
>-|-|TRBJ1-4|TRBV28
TGTGCCACTCAGCCCGGGGGGGCAACTAATGAAAAACTGTTTTTT
CATQPGGATNEKLFF
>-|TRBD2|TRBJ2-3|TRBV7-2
TGTGCCAGCAGCCGGACTAGCGGGGGGGGCCAAGATACGCAGTATTTT
CASSRTSGGGQDTQYF
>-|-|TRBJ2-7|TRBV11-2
TGTGCCAGCAGGACCACAGGTACCTACGAGCAGTACTTC
CASRTTGTYEQYF
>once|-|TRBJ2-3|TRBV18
TGTGCCAGCTCACCACCATCTGGGGCCGATACGCAGTATTTT
CASSPPSGADTQYF
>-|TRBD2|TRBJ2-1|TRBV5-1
TGCGCCAGCAGCTTGGAGACTAGCGGATACAATGAGCAGTTCTTC
CASSLETSGYNEQFF
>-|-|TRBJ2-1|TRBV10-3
TGTGCCATCAGTGCAGGGGAAAATGAGCAGTTCTTC
CAISAGENEQFF
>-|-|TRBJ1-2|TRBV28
TGTGCCAGCAGTTTTCTTGACAGCCTCTATGGCTACACCTTC
CASSFLDSLYGYTF
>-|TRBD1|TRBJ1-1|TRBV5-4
TGTGCCAGCAGCTTGGGGTCGCGACAGGGAGACACTGAAGCTTTCTTT
CASSLGSRQGDTEAFF
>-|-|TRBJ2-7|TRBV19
TGTGCCAGTAGTACACGCTTACAGGGCGCTACGTACGAGCAGTACTTC
CASSTRLQGATYEQYF
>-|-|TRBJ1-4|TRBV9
TGTGCCAGCAGCGTAGGGACAACGGATGAAAAACTGTTTTTT
CASSVGTTDEKLFF
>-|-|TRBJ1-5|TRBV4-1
TGCGCCAGCAGCCAAGGAATATCGACAGCGGGTCAGCCCCAGCATTTT
CASSQGISTAGQPQHF
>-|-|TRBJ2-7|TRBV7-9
TGTGCCAGCAGCTTACCAGGGACAAGCCACGAGCAGTACTTC
CASSLPGTSHEQYF
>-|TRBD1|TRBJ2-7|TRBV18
TGTGCCAGCTCTTCAGGGGGCACTTTCACCGGCGAGCAGTACTTC
CASSSGGTFTGEQYF
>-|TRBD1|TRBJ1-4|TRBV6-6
TGTGCCAGCAGTTCCTACGGGACAGCTAATGAAAAACTGTTTTTT
CASSSYGTANEKLFF
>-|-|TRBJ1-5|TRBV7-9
TGTGCCAGCAGCCTCACGGGAGGGGGTCATCAGCCCCAGCATTTT
CASSLTGGGHQPQHF
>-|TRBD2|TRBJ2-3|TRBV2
TGTGCCAGCAGTGTGGGGCTAGCGGGGTCCCTTAGCACAGATACGCAGTATTTT
CASSVGLAGSLSTDTQYF
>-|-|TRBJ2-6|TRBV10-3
TGTGCCATCAGTCTTTCCTCTGGGGCCAACGTCCTGACTTTC
CAISLSSGANVLTF
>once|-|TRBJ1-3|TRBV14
TGTGCCAGCAGTATCCTCGGAAACACCATATATTTT
CASSILGNTIYF
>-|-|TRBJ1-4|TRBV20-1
TGCAGTGCTAGTCACCGCGGCCAGGGGTGGGGAGAAAAACTGTTTTTT
CSASHRGQGWGEKLFF
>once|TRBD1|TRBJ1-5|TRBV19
TGTGCCAGTAGTATAGAACAGGGGCCGAATCAGCCCCAGCATTTT
CASSIEQGPNQPQHF
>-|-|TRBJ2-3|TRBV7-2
TGTGCCAGCAGCGCCCTGACTGGCACAGATACGCAGTATTTT
CASSALTGTDTQYF
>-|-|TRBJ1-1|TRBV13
TGTGCCAGCAGCTCACTGGACATGGGTTCAGGGGCCGGGGCTTTCTTT
CASSSLDMGSGAGAFF